This T cell receptor beta chain was observed in a study of beta chain features in type 1 diabetes. Study as a whole: The patient and healthy donor groups were comparable for age, gender and cell yields.

This clone was seen only a few times. Its antigen is currently unknown. With 7 bases removed from V and 3 bases from J, the gap between germline ends came to 9 bases. Germline V gene lookup returns CDR1 SQVTM and CDR2 ANQGSEA. The CDR3 is made up of 11 amino acids. The authors reverse transcribed all of the isolated RNA, so sequencing captured expressed TCRB transcripts. TCRdb keeps only in-frame clones here, not all; method: immunoSEQ multiplex PCR. The sample shows some 350,000 clones, around a tenth of them seen only once. Study-level points and caveats: Across all four CD4+ subsets, people with type 1 diabetes showed modestly shorter TCRB CDR3s.

V is TRBV29-1 and J is TRBJ1-1; D is unresolved. This clonotype was sampled from a man aged 25 to 45 with type 1 diabetes. The sequenced material came from central memory CD4+ T cells from blood. The CDR3 reads CSGARDTEAFF. Written as DNA, the CDR3 is TGCAGCGGGGCGAGGGACACTGAAGCTTTCTTT. The full variable domain, rest sourced from reference TRBV29-1 and TRBJ1-1, is SAVISQKPSRDICQRGTSLTIQCQVDSQVTMMFWYRQQPGQSLTLIATANQGSEATYESGFVIDKFPISRPNLTFSTLTVSNMSPEDSSIYLCSGARDTEAFFGQGTRLTVV.